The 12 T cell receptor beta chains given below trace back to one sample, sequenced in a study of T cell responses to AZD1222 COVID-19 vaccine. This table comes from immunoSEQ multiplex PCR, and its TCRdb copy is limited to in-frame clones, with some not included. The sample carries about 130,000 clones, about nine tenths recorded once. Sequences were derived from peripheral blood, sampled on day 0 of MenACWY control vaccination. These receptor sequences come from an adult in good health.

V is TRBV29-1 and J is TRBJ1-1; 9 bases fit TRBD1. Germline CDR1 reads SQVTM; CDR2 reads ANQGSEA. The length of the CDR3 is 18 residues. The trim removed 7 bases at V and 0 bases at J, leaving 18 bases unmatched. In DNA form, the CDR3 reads TGCAGCGGTATTCCACAGGGGGCTCACGGGGGGATGAACACTGAAGCTTTCTTT. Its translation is CSGIPQGAHGGMNTEAFF. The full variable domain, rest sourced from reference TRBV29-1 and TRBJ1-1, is SAVISQKPSRDICQRGTSLTIQCQVDSQVTMMFWYRQQPGQSLTLIATANQGSEATYESGFVIDKFPISRPNLTFSTLTVSNMSPEDSSIYLCSGIPQGAHGGMNTEAFFGQGTRLTVV.

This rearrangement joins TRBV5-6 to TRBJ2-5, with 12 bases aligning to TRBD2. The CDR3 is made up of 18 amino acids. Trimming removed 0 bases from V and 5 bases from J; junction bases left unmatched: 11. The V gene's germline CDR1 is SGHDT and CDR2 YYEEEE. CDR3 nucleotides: TGTGCCAGCAGCTTGGGTAGATCTAGCGGGAGGGCCCAGGAGACCCAGTACTTC. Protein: CASSLGRSSGRAQETQYF.

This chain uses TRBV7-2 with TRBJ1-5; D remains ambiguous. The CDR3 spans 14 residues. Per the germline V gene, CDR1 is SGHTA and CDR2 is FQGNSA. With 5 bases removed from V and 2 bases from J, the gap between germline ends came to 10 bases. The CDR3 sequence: CASSMDFRNQPQHF. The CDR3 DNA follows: TGTGCCAGCAGCATGGACTTTCGCAATCAGCCCCAGCATTTT.

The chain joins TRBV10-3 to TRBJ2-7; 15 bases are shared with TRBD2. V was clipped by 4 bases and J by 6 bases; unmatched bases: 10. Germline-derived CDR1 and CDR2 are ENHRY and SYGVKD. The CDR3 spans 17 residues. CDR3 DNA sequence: TGTGCCATCAGTGCGCTAAGGACTAGCGGGGGGGGAAGCGAGCAGTACGTC. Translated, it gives CAISALRTSGGGSEQYV.

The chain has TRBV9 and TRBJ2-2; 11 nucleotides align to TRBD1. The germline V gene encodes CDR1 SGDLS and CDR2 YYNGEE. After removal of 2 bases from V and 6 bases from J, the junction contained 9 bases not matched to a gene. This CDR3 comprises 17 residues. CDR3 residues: CASSVSGTGGFAGELFF. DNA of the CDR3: TGTGCCAGCAGCGTCTCCGGGACAGGGGGGTTTGCCGGGGAGCTGTTTTTT.

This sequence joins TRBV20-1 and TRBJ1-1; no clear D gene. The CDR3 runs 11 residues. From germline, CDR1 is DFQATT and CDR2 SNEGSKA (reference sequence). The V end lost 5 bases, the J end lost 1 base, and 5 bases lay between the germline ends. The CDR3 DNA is TGCAGTGCTCCAGAGAACACTGAAGCTTTCTTT. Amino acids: CSAPENTEAFF.

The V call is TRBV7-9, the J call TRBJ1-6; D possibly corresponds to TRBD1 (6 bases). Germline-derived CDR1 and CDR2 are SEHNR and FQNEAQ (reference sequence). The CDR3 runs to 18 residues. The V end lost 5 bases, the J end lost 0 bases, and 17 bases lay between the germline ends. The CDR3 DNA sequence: TGTGCCAGCAGCCGATGGGTGGGGGGCGACTCCTATAATTCACCCCTCCACTTT. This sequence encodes CASSRWVGGDSYNSPLHF. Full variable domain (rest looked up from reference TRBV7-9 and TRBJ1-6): DTGVSQNPRHKITKRGQNVTFRCDPISEHNRLYWYRQTLGQGPEFLTYFQNEAQLEKSRLLSDRFSAERPKGSFSTLEIQRTEQGDSAMYLCASSRWVGGDSYNSPLHFGNGTRLTVT.

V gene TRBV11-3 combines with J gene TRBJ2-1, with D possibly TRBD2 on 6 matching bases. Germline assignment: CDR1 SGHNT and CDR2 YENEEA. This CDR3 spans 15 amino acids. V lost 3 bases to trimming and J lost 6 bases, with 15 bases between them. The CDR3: CASSLGPTSFNEQFF. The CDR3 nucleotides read TGTGCCAGCAGCTTGGGACCGACTAGTTTCAATGAGCAGTTCTTC.

This CDR3 is CASSLKRGRGYEQYF. The DNA for the CDR3 is TGTGCCAGCAGTTTAAAACGGGGCAGGGGCTACGAGCAGTACTTC. The V call is TRBV27, the J call TRBJ2-7; D is possibly TRBD1 (6 bases). The germline V and J ends were trimmed by 2 bases and 3 bases, with 14 bases remaining between them. Germline-derived CDR1 and CDR2 are MNHEY and SMNVEV (reference sequence). CDR3 length: 15 residues.

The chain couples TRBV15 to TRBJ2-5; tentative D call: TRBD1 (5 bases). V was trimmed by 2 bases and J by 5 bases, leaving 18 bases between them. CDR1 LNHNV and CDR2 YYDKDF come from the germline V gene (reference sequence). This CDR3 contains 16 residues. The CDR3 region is CATSRIPRDLHETQYF. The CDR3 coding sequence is TGTGCCACCAGCAGAATCCCCAGGGATTTGCATGAGACCCAGTACTTC.

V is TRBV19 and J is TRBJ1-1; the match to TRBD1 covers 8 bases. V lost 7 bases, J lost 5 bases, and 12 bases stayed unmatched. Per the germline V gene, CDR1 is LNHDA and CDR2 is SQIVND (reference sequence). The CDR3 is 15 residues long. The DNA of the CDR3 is TGTGCCAGTATATCGTCAGGGGGCGCGAATACTGAAGCTTTCTTT. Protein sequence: CASISSGGANTEAFF.

The CDR3 DNA follows: TGTGCCAGCAGCGTAAACTACTTCGCTACGCAGTATTTT. Translating it yields CASSVNYFATQYF. J is TRBJ2-3 and V is TRBV9, with D unclear. The CDR3 runs to 13 residues. The germline V gene has CDR1 SGDLS and CDR2 YYNGEE. V was shortened by 1 base and J by 8 bases, with 11 bases between the two germline ends.